What follows is one T cell receptor (beta chain) and its context. Its antigen is currently unknown. V trimming: 4 bases; J trimming: 5 bases; junction bases outside the gene matches: 7. This CDR3 has 14 residues. Germline CDR1 and CDR2: SEHNR and FQNEAQ (reference sequence). TCRdb's copy holds only in-frame clones and misses some; the assay was immunoSEQ multiplex PCR. Among some 120,000 clones listed, under 90% were seen once. This record belongs to a study of cytomegalovirus exposure and HLA in healthy donors. Study-level points and caveats: In the roughly 130 validation repertoires, a later analysis found that first-cohort TCR clusters tended to co-occur.

This receptor was taken from a woman aged 18-29 years in good health and CMV-seronegative. The chain links TRBV7-9 to TRBJ1-1; 7 positions match TRBD1. Sequencing used PBMCs. This CDR3 is CASSSHTGETEAFF. CDR3 bases: TGTGCCAGCAGCTCCCATACAGGGGAGACTGAAGCTTTCTTT.